Listed here are 9 T cell receptor beta chains from one sample, sequenced in a study of blood T cell repertoires in COVID-19. The method was immunoSEQ multiplex PCR; TCRdb's version includes in-frame clones alone and lacks a portion of them. The sample has 200,000 to 300,000 clones; around four fifths are singletons. Sequencing was carried out using peripheral blood. The receptor set was obtained from a woman aged 60 to 75 with active or convalescent COVID-19.

The gene calls are TRBV19 and TRBJ2-3; 8 nucleotides match TRBD2. The CDR3 sequence is 17 residues long. V dropped 6 bases and J dropped 0; count of bases not matched to a gene: 11. Germline V gives CDR1 LNHDA, CDR2 SQIVND (reference sequence). CDR3 residues: CASSGGDGHPSTDTQYF. CDR3 DNA sequence: TGTGCCAGTAGCGGGGGGGACGGACACCCTAGCACAGATACGCAGTATTTT.

The gene calls are TRBV2 and TRBJ1-1, with 10 bases matching TRBD1. The CDR3 loop spans 13 amino acids. Germline V gives CDR1 SNHLY, CDR2 FYNNEI. Germline trimming cut 4 bases from V and 5 bases from J; bases unmatched to any gene: 1. The CDR3 reads CASSGTGGTEAFF. The CDR3 region has the DNA TGTGCCAGCAGTGGGACAGGGGGGACTGAAGCTTTCTTT.

This chain joins TRBV18 and TRBJ2-4; 7 bases map to TRBD1. J was trimmed by 5 bases and V by 3 bases; bases with no gene match: 7. Germline lookup yields CDR1 KGHSH and CDR2 LQKENI. The CDR3 has 15 amino acids. The CDR3 spells CASSPAGGHQNIQYF. DNA of the CDR3: TGTGCCAGCTCACCCGCAGGGGGACACCAAAACATTCAGTACTTC.

This sequence joins TRBV18 and TRBJ1-1; 7 bases agree with TRBD1. This CDR3 has 15 residues. Germline V gene sequence: CDR1 KGHSH, CDR2 LQKENI. V lost 3 bases, J lost 5 bases, and 9 bases stayed unmatched. The DNA of the CDR3 is TGTGCCAGCTCACCGACGGGACAGTTCAGGACTGAAGCTTTCTTT. It translates to CASSPTGQFRTEAFF.

V usage is TRBV19 and J usage is TRBJ2-7; TRBD1 aligns across 8 bases. This CDR3 comprises 16 residues. V shed 5 bases and J 2 bases; nucleotides not matched to a gene: 11. The V gene's germline CDR1 is LNHDA and CDR2 SQIVND (reference sequence). The chain's CDR3 is CASSPRQGPVTYEQYF. As DNA, the CDR3 is TGTGCCAGTAGTCCGAGACAGGGGCCAGTGACCTACGAGCAGTACTTC.

V is TRBV29-1 and J is TRBJ1-1; possibly TRBD1 for D (5 bases). The germline CDR1 and CDR2 sequences are SQVTM and ANQGSEA. V was clipped by 7 bases and J by 8 bases, with 14 bases between them. This CDR3 comprises 11 residues. The CDR3, as DNA: TGCAGCGCCCGGGTTGGGGGGGAAGCTTTCTTT. It is translated as CSARVGGEAFF.

This chain connects TRBV6-1 to TRBJ1-6; D call uncertain. This CDR3 contains 15 residues. CDR1 is MNHNS and CDR2 is SASEGT in the germline V gene. V lost 2 bases and J lost 7, with 12 bases in between. The DNA for the CDR3 is TGTGCCAGCAGTGAAACGCGGCCCGGGAATTCACCCCTCCACTTT. As protein: CASSETRPGNSPLHF.

The chain carries TRBV7-9 and TRBJ1-2, with D perhaps matching TRBD1 (6 bases). Germline CDR1 and CDR2: SEHNR and FQNEAQ (reference sequence). This CDR3 region has 17 residues. Trimming removed 2 bases at V and 4 bases at J, with 20 bases between. The CDR3 here is CASSLPSSRGGLYGYTF. The CDR3 region has the DNA TGTGCCAGCAGCTTACCCTCCTCTCGGGGGGGGCTCTATGGCTACACCTTC.

The chain couples TRBV24-1 to TRBJ2-1; the match to TRBD2 covers 9 bases. CDR1 and CDR2 (germline): KGHDR, SFDVKD. Unmatched junction bases numbered 5, after V lost 4 bases and J lost 8 bases. The CDR3 extends over 14 amino acids. The CDR3 nucleotides are TGTGCCACCAGTGAGACGGGACTAGCTTATGAGCAGTTCTTC. Translating gives CATSETGLAYEQFF.